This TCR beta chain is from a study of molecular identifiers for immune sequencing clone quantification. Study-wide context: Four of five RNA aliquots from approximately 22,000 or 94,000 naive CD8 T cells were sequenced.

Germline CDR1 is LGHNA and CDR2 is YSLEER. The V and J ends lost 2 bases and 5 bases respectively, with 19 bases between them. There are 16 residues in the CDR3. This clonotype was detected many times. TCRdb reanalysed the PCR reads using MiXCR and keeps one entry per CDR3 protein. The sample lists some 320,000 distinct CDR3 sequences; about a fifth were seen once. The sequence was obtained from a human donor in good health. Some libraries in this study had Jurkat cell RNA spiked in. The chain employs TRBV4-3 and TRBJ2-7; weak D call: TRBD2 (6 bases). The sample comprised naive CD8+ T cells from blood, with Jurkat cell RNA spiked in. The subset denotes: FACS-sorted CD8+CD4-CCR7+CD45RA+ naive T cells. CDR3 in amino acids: CASSQSRGLSEDEQYF. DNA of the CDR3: TGCGCCAGCAGCCAATCCCGGGGGTTGAGTGAGGACGAGCAGTACTTC.